This T cell receptor beta chain was captured by sequencing in a study of T cell responses to AZD1222 COVID-19 vaccine. Study background: Second doses at about 4 or about 12 weeks were pooled. Study results and limitations: Possibly, clonal diversity was underestimated; donors were largely white British and included more females. Rises in breadth and depth of Spike-specific TCRs came after two AZD1222 doses.

The table came from immunoSEQ multiplex PCR; TCRdb's copy has only in-frame clones and leaves some out. The profile covers about 150,000 clones, with 85% to 90% appearing a single time and roughly 6.9% taken by the ten largest. The V gene end was trimmed by 5 bases and the J gene end by 2 bases; junction bases not matched to a gene: 5. From germline, CDR1 is SNHLY and CDR2 FYNNEI. The CDR3 runs 14 residues. For this clone: Its antigen remains unidentified.

The chain uses TRBV2 and TRBJ1-1; 7 bases fit TRBD1. The TCR sequence derives from an adult in good health. The source was peripheral blood, collected on day 0 of AZD1222 vaccination. CDR3 sequence reads: CASSFTGANTEAFF. The DNA of the CDR3 is TGTGCCAGCAGTTTTACAGGGGCAAACACTGAAGCTTTCTTT.